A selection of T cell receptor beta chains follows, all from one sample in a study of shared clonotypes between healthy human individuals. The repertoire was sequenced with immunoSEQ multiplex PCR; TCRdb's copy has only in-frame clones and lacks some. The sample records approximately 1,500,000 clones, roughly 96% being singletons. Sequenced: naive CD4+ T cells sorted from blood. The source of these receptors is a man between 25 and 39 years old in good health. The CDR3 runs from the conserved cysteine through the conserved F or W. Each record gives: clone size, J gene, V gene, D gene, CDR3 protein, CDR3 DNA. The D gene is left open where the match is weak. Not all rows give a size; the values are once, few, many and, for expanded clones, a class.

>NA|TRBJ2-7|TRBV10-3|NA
CAIGDTGGLDEQYF
TGTGCCATCGGTGATACTGGGGGACTTGACGAGCAGTACTTC
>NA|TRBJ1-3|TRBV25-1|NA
CASSEYAGVSGNTIYF
TGTGCCAGCAGTGAATATGCAGGGGTTAGTGGAAACACCATATATTTT
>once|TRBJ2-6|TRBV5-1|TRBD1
CASSLRAGTGVISGANVLTF
TGCGCCAGCAGCTTGCGGGCCGGGACAGGGGTTATTTCTGGGGCCAACGTCCTGACTTTC
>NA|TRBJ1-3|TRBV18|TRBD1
CASSRLRTGLAEMAIYF
TGTGCCAGCTCACGCCTACGGACAGGTCTAGCCGAAATGGCCATATATTTT
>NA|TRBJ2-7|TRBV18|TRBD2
CASSSLAERGEQYF
TGTGCCAGCTCCTCCCTAGCGGAACGGGGCGAGCAGTACTTC
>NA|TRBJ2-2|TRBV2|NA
CASSEHPTWGIGELFF
TGTGCCAGCAGTGAACACCCGACATGGGGCATCGGGGAGCTGTTTTTT
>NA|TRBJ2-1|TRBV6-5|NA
CASSYDSLKFHNEQFF
TGTGCCAGCAGTTACGACTCCCTAAAGTTCCACAATGAGCAGTTCTTC
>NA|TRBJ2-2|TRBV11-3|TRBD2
CASSPRSGRKDTGELFF
TGTGCCAGCAGCCCCCGTAGCGGGAGAAAAGACACCGGGGAGCTGTTTTTT
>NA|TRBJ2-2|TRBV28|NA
CASSLNTGELFF
TGTGCCAGCAGCCTGAACACCGGGGAGCTGTTTTTT
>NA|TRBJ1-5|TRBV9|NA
CASSVGGEQPQHF
TGTGCCAGCAGCGTAGGGGGAGAACAGCCCCAGCATTTT
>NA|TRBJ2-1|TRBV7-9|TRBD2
CASSSNGRVEQFF
TGTGCCAGCAGCTCCAACGGGAGGGTTGAGCAGTTCTTC
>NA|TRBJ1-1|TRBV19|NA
CASRSRFRGTEAFF
TGTGCCAGTAGGAGTCGGTTCAGGGGCACTGAAGCTTTCTTT
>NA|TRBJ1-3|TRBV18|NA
CASSPDSRNTIYF
TGTGCCAGCTCACCCGACAGTAGAAACACCATATATTTT
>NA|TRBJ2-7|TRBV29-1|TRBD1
CSVGTGDEQYF
TGCAGCGTAGGGACAGGGGACGAGCAGTACTTC
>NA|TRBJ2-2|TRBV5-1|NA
CASSFRDTNTGELFF
TGCGCCAGCAGCTTCCGGGACACGAACACCGGGGAGCTGTTTTTT
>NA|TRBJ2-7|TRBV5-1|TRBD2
CASSPVLAGGYEQYF
TGCGCCAGCAGCCCCGTACTAGCGGGAGGCTACGAGCAGTACTTC
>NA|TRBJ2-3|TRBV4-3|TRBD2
CASSQASSGTLTDTQYF
TGCGCCAGCAGCCAAGCCTCTAGCGGAACACTCACAGATACGCAGTATTTT
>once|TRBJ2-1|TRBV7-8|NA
CASSEGQNNEQFF
TGTGCCAGCAGCGAAGGACAAAACAATGAGCAGTTCTTC
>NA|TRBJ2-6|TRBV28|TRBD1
CAGGTGGAGANVLTF
TGTGCCGGAGGGACAGGAGGAGCTGGGGCCAACGTCCTGACTTTC
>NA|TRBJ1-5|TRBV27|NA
CASSLTPGRNQPQHF
TGTGCCAGCAGTTTAACGCCTGGACGGAATCAGCCCCAGCATTTT
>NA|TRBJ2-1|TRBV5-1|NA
CASSLALDSDYNEQFF
TGCGCCAGCAGCTTGGCCCTGGACTCCGATTACAATGAGCAGTTCTTC
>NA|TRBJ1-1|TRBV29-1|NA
CSVGTPRAFF
TGCAGCGTTGGGACTCCTCGAGCTTTCTTT
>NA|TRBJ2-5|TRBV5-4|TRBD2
CASSLREGETQYF
TGTGCCAGCAGCTTGCGGGAGGGAGAGACCCAGTACTTC
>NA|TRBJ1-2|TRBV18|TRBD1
CASSPQGAYGYTF
TGTGCCAGCTCACCCCAGGGGGCTTATGGCTACACCTTC
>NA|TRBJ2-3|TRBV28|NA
CASSRLIRGIDTQYF
TGTGCCAGCAGTCGCTTGATTAGGGGAATAGATACGCAGTATTTT
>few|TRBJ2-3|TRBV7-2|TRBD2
CASSFDSGGTDTQYF
TGTGCCAGCAGCTTTGATAGCGGGGGCACAGATACGCAGTATTTT
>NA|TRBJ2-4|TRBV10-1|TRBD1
CASSDQGQGENIQYF
TGCGCCAGCAGTGACCAGGGACAGGGCGAAAACATTCAGTACTTC
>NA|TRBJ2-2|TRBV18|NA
CASSPPSPANTGELFF
TGTGCCAGCTCACCACCGAGCCCAGCTAACACCGGGGAGCTGTTTTTT
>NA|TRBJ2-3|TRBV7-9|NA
CASSIFSTDTQYF
TGTGCCAGCAGCATTTTTAGCACAGATACGCAGTATTTT
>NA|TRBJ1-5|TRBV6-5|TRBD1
CASGKRQGERRPQHF
TGTGCCAGCGGAAAAAGACAGGGGGAGCGACGGCCCCAGCATTTT
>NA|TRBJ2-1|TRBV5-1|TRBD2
CASSYAHSGTSGRLSSYNEQFF
TGCGCCAGCAGCTACGCACACTCCGGGACTAGCGGTAGACTAAGCTCCTACAATGAGCAGTTCTTC
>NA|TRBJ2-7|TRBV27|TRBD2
CASSLIPGLGSYEQYF
TGTGCCAGCAGTCTAATACCGGGACTAGGGTCCTACGAGCAGTACTTC
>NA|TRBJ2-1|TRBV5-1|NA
CASSLAGDLFVSYNEQFF
TGCGCCAGCAGCTTGGCCGGGGACCTATTCGTCTCGTACAATGAGCAGTTCTTC
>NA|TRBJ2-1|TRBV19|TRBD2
CASSISGLAGGSSYNEQFF
TGTGCCAGTAGTATTTCGGGACTAGCGGGGGGGAGCTCCTACAATGAGCAGTTCTTC
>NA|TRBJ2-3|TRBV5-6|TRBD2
CASSWTSGRRGADTQYF
TGTGCCAGCAGCTGGACTAGCGGGAGAAGAGGGGCAGATACGCAGTATTTT
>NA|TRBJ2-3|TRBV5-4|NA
CASSLEPSTDTQYF
TGTGCCAGCAGCTTGGAACCTAGCACAGATACGCAGTATTTT
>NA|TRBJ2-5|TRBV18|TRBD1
CASSPLRDSQETQYF
TGTGCCAGCTCACCCCTCCGGGACAGCCAAGAGACCCAGTACTTC
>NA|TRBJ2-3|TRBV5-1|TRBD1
CASSLQGPRTDTQYF
TGCGCCAGCAGCTTACAGGGGCCACGCACAGATACGCAGTATTTT
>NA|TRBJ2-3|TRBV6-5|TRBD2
CASSYFQGGTDTQYF
TGTGCCAGCAGTTACTTCCAGGGAGGGACAGATACGCAGTATTTT
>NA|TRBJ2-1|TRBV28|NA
CASSSWQGIDNEQFF
TGTGCCAGCAGTTCCTGGCAGGGAATCGACAATGAGCAGTTCTTC
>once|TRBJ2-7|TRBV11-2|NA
CASSLSNLRDSHSYEQYF
TGTGCCAGCAGCCTATCAAACCTTAGAGACAGTCACTCCTACGAGCAGTACTTC
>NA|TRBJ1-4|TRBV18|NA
CASSSQGAANEKLFF
TGTGCCAGCTCAAGTCAGGGAGCGGCTAATGAAAAACTGTTTTTT
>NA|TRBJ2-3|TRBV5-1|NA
CASSPLSLGESGTDTQYF
TGCGCCAGCAGCCCCCTGTCCCTAGGGGAGTCGGGCACAGATACGCAGTATTTT
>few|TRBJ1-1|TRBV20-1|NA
CSARWREAFF
TGCAGTGCTAGGTGGCGTGAAGCTTTCTTT
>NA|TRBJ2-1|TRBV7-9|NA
CASSLDEFF
TGTGCCAGCAGCTTAGATGAGTTCTTC
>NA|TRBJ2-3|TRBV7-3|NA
CASSPTGRGDTQYF
TGTGCCAGCAGCCCGACAGGGAGGGGCGATACGCAGTATTTT
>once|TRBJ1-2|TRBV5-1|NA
CASSLERGRDGYTF
TGCGCCAGCAGCTTGGAACGGGGTCGGGATGGCTACACCTTC
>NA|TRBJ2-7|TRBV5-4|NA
CASTPSSSGSYEQYF
TGTGCCAGCACCCCATCTAGTTCGGGCTCCTACGAGCAGTACTTC
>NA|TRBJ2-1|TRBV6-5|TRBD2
CASSYRTSGNEQFF
TGTGCCAGCAGTTACAGGACTAGCGGGAATGAGCAGTTCTTC
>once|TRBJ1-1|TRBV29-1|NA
CSAFNWETEAFF
TGCAGCGCATTTAACTGGGAGACTGAAGCTTTCTTT